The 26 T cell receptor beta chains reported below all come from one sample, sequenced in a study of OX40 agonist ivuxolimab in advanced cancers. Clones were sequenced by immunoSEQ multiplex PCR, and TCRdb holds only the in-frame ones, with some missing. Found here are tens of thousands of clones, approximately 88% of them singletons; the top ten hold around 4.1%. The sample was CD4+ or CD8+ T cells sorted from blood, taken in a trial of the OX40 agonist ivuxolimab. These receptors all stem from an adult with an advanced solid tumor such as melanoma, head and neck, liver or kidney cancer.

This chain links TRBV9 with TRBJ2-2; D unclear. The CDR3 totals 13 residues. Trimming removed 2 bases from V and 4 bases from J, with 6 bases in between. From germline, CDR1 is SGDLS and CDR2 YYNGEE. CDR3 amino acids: CASSVSFTGELFF. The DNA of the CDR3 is TGTGCCAGCAGCGTCTCCTTCACCGGGGAGCTGTTTTTT.

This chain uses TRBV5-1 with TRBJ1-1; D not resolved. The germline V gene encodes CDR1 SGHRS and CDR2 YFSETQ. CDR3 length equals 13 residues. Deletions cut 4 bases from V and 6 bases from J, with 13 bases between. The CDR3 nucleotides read TGCGCCAGCAGCCCGACTGGGAGCGCTGAAGCTTTCTTT. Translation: CASSPTGSAEAFF.

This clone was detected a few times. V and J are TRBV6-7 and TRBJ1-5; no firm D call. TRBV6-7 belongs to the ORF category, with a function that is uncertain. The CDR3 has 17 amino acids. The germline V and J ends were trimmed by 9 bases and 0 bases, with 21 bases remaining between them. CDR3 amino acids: CARRKRPYSYSNQPQHF. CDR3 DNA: TGTGCCAGACGCAAGCGGCCCTATAGTTATAGCAATCAGCCCCAGCATTTT.

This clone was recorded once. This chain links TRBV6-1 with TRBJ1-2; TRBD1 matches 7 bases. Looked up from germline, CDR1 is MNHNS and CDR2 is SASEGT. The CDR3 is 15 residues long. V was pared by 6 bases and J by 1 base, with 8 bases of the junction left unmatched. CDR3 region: CASRRGGDSNYGYTF. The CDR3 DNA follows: TGTGCCAGCAGGAGAGGGGGGGACAGTAACTATGGCTACACCTTC.

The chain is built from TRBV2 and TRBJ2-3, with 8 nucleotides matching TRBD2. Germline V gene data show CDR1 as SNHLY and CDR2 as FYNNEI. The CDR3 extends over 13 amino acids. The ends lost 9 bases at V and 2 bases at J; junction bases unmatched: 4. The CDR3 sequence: CASQREPTDTQYF. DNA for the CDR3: TGTGCCAGTCAGCGGGAGCCCACAGATACGCAGTATTTT. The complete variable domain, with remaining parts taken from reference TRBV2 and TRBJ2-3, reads EPEVTQTPSHQVTQMGQEVILRCVPISNHLYFYWYRQILGQKVEFLVSFYNNEISEKSEIFDDQFSVERPDGSNFTLKIRSTKLEDSAMYFCASQREPTDTQYFGPGTRLTVL.

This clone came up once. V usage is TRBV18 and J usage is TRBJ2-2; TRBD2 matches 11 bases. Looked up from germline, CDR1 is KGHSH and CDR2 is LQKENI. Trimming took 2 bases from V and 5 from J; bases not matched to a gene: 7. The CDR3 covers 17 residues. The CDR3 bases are TGTGCCAGCTCACCATTACTAGCGGGAGAATCTACCGGGGAGCTGTTTTTT. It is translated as CASSPLLAGESTGELFF.

The CDR3 loop is CASTPQSGDSSYEQYF. Here the CDR3 DNA reads TGTGCCAGCACCCCACAAAGCGGGGACAGCTCCTACGAGCAGTACTTC. This chain uses TRBV11-1 with TRBJ2-7; possibly TRBD1 or TRBD2 for D (7 bases each). The germline CDR1 and CDR2 sequences are SGHAT and FQDESV (reference sequence). The CDR3 consists of 16 residues. Trimming stripped 7 bases from V and 0 bases from J, with 19 bases between.

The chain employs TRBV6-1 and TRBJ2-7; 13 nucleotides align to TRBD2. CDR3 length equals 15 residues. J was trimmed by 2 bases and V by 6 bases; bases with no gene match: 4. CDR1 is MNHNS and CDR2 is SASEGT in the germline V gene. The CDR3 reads CASRKLAGGTYEQYF. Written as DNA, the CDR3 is TGTGCCAGCAGAAAACTAGCGGGAGGGACCTACGAGCAGTACTTC.

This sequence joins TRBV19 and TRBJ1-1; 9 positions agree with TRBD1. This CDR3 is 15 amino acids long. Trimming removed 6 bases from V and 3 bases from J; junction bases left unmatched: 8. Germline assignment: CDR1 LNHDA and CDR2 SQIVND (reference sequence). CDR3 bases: TGTGCCAGTAGCGACAGGGGGAGAGGGGACACTGAAGCTTTCTTT. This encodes CASSDRGRGDTEAFF.

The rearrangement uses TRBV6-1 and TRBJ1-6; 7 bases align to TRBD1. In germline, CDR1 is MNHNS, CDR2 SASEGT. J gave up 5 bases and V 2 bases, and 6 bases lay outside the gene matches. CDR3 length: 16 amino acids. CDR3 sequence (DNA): TGTGCCAGCAGTGAAAGACCGACAGGGAATAATTCACCCCTCCACTTT. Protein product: CASSERPTGNNSPLHF.

This CDR3 reads CASTLPGAGSGTQYF. CDR3 nucleotides: TGTGCCAGCACCCTCCCTGGAGCGGGGTCCGGTACGCAGTATTTT. V and J are TRBV6-6 and TRBJ2-3; TRBD2 agrees at 7 bases. CDR1 and CDR2 (germline): MNHNY, SVGAGI (reference sequence). The J segment lost 8 bases and the V segment lost 7 bases, leaving 15 bases of the junction unmatched. The CDR3 spans 15 residues.

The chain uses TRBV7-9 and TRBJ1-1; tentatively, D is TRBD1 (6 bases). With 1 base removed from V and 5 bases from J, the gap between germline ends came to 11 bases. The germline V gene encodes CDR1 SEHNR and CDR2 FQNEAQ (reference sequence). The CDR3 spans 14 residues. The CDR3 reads CASSLEGGGTEAFF. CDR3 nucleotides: TGTGCCAGCAGCTTAGAGGGGGGCGGTACTGAAGCTTTCTTT.

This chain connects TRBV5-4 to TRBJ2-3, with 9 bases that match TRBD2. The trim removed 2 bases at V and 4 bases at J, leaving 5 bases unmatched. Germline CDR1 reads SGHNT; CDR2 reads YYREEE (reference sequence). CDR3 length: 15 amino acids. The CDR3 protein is CASSLPGLAADTQYF. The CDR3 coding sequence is TGTGCCAGCAGCTTACCGGGACTAGCCGCAGATACGCAGTATTTT.

This CDR3 is CASSPGPLGTDTQYF. CDR3 in DNA: TGCGCCAGCAGCCCAGGCCCCCTCGGCACAGATACGCAGTATTTT. V usage is TRBV5-1 and J usage is TRBJ2-3; D not resolved. This CDR3 contains 15 residues. Germline CDR1 and CDR2: SGHRS and YFSETQ. Trimming removed 4 bases at V and 1 base at J, with 13 bases between.

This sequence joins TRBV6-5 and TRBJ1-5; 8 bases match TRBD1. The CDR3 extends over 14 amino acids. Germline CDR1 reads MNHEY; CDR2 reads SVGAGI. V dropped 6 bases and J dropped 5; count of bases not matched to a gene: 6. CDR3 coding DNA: TGTGCCAGCAGCAAAACAGGGGGGGATCAGCCCCAGCATTTT. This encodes CASSKTGGDQPQHF.

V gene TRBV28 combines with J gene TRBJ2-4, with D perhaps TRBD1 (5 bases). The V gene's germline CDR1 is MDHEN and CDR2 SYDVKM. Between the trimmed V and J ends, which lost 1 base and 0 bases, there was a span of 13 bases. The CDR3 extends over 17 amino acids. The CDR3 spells CASSLFRGLAAKNIQYF. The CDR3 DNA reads TGTGCCAGCAGTTTATTTAGGGGTCTCGCAGCCAAAAACATTCAGTACTTC.

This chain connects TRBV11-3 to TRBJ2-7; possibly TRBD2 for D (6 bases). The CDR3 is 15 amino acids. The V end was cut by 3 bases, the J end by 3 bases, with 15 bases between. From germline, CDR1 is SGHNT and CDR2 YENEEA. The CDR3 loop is CASSFDGSRDYEQYF. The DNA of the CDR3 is TGTGCCAGCAGCTTCGACGGGAGTCGCGACTACGAGCAGTACTTC.

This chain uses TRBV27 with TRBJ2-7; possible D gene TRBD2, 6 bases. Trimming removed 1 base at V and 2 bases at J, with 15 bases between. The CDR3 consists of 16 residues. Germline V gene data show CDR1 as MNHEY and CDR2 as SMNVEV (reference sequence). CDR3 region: CASSLFRGGNTYEQYF. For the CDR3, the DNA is TGTGCCAGCAGTTTATTTAGGGGCGGGAACACCTACGAGCAGTACTTC.

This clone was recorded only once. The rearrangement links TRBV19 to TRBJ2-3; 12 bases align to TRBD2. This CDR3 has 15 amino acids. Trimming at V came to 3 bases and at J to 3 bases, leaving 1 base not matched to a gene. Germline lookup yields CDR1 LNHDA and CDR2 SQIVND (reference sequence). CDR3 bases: TGTGCCAGTAGTATCCTAGCGGGAGGGACAGATACGCAGTATTTT. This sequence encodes CASSILAGGTDTQYF.

CDR3 nucleotides: TGTGCCAGCAGCTCACAGGCAGGGGGCGGCAATGAGCAGTTCTTC. It translates to CASSSQAGGGNEQFF. The chain is built from TRBV7-9 and TRBJ2-1; 8 nucleotides line up with TRBD1. The germline CDR1 and CDR2 sequences are SEHNR and FQNEAQ (reference sequence). Germline trimming cut 4 bases from V and 6 bases from J; bases unmatched to any gene: 8. The CDR3 sequence is 15 residues long. Full variable domain (outside the CDR3, taken from reference TRBV7-9 and TRBJ2-1): DTGVSQNPRHKITKRGQNVTFRCDPISEHNRLYWYRQTLGQGPEFLTYFQNEAQLEKSRLLSDRFSAERPKGSFSTLEIQRTEQGDSAMYLCASSSQAGGGNEQFFGPGTRLTVL.

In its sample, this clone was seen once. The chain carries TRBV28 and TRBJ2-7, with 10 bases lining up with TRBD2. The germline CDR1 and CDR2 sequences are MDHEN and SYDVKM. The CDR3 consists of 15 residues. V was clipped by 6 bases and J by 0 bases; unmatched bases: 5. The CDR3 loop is CASSRTSGNSYEQYF. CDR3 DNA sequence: TGTGCCAGCAGCCGAACTAGCGGGAACTCCTACGAGCAGTACTTC.

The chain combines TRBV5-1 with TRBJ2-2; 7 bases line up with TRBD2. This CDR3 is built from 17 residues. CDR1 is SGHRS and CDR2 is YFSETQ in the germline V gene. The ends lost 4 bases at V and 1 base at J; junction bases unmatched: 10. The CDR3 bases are TGCGCCAGCAGCCTGGCGCTAGCGGACTGGAACACCGGGGAGCTGTTTTTT. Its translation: CASSLALADWNTGELFF.

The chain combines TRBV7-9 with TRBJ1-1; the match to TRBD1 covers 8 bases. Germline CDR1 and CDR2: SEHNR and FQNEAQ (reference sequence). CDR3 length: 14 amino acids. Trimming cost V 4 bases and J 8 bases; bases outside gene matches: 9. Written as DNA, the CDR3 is TGTGCCAGCAGCTCCGGACTAACAGGGGGAGAAGCTTTCTTT. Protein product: CASSSGLTGGEAFF.

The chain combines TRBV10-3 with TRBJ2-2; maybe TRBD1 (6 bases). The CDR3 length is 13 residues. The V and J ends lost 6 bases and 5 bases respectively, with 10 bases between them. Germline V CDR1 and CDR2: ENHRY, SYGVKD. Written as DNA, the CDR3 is TGTGCCATCAGAAAGACAGGTACCGGGGAGCTGTTTTTT. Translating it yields CAIRKTGTGELFF.

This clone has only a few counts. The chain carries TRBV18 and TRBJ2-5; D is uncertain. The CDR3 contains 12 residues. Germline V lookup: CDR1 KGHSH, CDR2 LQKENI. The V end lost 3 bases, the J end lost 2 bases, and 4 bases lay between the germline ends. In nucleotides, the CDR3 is TGTGCCAGCTCACCCAGTCAAGAGACCCAGTACTTC. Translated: CASSPSQETQYF.

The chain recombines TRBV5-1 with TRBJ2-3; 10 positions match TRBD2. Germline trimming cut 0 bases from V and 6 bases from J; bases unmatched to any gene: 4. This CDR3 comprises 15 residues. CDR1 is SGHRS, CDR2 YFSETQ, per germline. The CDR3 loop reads CASSLASGSGDTQYF. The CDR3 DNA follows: TGCGCCAGCAGCTTGGCTAGCGGGAGTGGCGATACGCAGTATTTT.